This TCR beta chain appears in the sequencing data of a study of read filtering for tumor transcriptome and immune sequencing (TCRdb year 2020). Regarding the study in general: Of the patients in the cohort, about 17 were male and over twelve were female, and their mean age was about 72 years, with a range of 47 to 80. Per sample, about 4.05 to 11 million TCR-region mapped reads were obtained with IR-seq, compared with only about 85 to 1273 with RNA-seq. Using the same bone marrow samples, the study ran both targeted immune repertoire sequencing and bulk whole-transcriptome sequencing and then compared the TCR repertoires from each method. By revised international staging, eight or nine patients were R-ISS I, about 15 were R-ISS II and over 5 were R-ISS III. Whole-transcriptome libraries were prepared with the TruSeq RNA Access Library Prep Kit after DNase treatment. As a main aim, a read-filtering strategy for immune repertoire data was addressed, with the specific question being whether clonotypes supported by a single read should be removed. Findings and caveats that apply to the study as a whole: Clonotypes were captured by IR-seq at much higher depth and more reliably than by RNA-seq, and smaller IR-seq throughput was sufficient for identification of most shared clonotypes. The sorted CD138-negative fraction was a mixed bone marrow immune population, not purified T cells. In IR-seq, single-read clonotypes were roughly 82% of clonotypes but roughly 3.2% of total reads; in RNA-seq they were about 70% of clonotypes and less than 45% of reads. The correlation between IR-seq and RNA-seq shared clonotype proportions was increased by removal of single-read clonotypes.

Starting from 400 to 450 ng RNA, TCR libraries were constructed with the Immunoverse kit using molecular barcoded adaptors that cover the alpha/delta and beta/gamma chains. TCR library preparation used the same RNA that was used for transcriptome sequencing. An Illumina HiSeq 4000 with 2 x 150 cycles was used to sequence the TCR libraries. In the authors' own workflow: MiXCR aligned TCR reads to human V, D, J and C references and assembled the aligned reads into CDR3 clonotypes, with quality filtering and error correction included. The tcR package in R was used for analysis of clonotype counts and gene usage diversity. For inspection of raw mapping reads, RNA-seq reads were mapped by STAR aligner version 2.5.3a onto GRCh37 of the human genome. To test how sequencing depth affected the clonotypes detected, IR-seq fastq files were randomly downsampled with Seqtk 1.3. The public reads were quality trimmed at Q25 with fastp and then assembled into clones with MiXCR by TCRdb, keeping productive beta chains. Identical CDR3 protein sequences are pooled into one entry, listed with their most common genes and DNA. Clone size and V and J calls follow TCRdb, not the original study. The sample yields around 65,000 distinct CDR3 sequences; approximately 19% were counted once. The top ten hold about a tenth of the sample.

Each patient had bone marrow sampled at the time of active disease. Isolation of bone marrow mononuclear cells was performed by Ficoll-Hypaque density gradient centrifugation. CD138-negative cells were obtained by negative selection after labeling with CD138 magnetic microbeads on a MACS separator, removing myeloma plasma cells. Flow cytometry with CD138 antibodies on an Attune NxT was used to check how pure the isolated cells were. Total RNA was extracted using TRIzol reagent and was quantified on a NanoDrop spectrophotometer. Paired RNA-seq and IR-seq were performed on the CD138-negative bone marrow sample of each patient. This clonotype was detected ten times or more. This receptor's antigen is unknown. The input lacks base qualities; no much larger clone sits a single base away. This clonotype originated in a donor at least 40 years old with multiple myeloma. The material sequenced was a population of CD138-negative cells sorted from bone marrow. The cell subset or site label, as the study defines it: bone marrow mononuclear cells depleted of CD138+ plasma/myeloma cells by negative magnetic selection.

DNA sequence: TGTGCCAGCAGCTTATTCCCCAAGGGACCGAGAAATTCACCCCTCCACTTT. This yields the protein CASSLFPKGPRNSPLHF. The V and J segments used are TRBV11-2 and TRBJ1-6; the D gene is possibly TRBD1, with 5 bases matching. The CDR3 measures 17 amino acids from cysteine to phenylalanine. Kept here is only the CDR3 DNA, which spans 51 bases and is read in frame from base 1. CDR1 and CDR2, looked up from the germline V gene, are SGHAT and FQNNGV. The V and J ends are trimmed by 2 bases and 7 bases, leaving 18 bases between them.